These T cell receptor beta chains were read from a single sample in a study of response to subunit inactivated influenza vaccine. One entry per CDR3 protein results from TCRdb running MiXCR on the RT-PCR reads. Found here are about 700,000 distinct CDR3 sequences, 12% to 15% of them singletons; the top ten hold 7.5% to 8%. This specimen consisted of PBMCs from blood, obtained around 14 days before vaccination. The receptors were gathered from a man in his forties or fifties who received an inactivated influenza vaccine. The CDR3 runs from the conserved cysteine through the conserved F or W. D genes are given only for firm matches. A clone size is listed for some rows: how often the clone was seen (once, few, many), or a class if it is expanded.

D gene,clone size,V gene,J gene,CDR3 DNA,CDR3 protein
.,many,TRBV3-1,TRBJ2-7,TGTGCCAGCGGAACCGGGACTGGGGGGAGCGAGCAGTACTTC,CASGTGTGGSEQYF
.,few,TRBV10-3,TRBJ1-1,TGTGCCATCAGGATCCAAGGAGGGACTGAAGCTTTCTTT,CAIRIQGGTEAFF
TRBD1,.,TRBV12-3/TRBV12-4,TRBJ1-1,TGTGCCAGCAGTTTTACCGGGACAGGCGAAGCTTTCTTT,CASSFTGTGEAFF
.,few,TRBV4-3,TRBJ2-5,TGCGCCAGCAGCCAAGATGCAGGGGCAGAGACCCAGTACTTC,CASSQDAGAETQYF
.,.,TRBV30,TRBJ2-7,TGTGCCTGGTGGCGCCAGGGCGAGCAGTACTTC,CAWWRQGEQYF
TRBD1,many,TRBV12-3/TRBV12-4,TRBJ1-4,TGTGCCAGCAGTCCAAACAGGGGGCAAGAAAAACTGTTTTTT,CASSPNRGQEKLFF
.,.,TRBV14,TRBJ2-4,TGTGCCAGCAGCCAAGATTGGAGGGGCACCAAAAACATTCAGTACTTC,CASSQDWRGTKNIQYF
TRBD1,.,TRBV24-1,TRBJ2-5,TGTGCCACCAGTGACCCGACAGGGGACCAAGAGACCCAGTACTTC,CATSDPTGDQETQYF
TRBD1,few,TRBV5-5,TRBJ2-4,TGTGCCAGCAGCTTAGGGACAGAGGGGAACATTCAGTACTTC,CASSLGTEGNIQYF
.,many,TRBV11-2,TRBJ2-3,TGTGCCAGCTTGCCCTTTGCTCGGAACCGGGCCACCGGAGCAGATACGCAGTATTTT,CASLPFARNRATGADTQYF
TRBD2,.,TRBV18,TRBJ2-3,TGTGCCAGCTCACCTCCTCTAGCGGGACTCGCCCGCACAGATACGCAGTATTTT,CASSPPLAGLARTDTQYF
.,.,TRBV29-1,TRBJ2-7,TGCAGCGCAGGACAGGGCGGGGGAAAAGGCTACGAGCAGTACTTC,CSAGQGGGKGYEQYF
.,many,TRBV7-9,TRBJ2-1,TGTGCCAGCAGCCATCTTCCAGGTTCCTCATACAATGAGCAGTTCTTC,CASSHLPGSSYNEQFF
.,.,TRBV7-9,TRBJ2-7,TGTGCCAGCAGCTTAGATGGCAGGGCTGGCTACGAGCAGTACTTC,CASSLDGRAGYEQYF
.,few,TRBV6-2/TRBV6-3,TRBJ1-1,TGTGCCAGCAGTACAGGTGCAAGAGCTTTCTTT,CASSTGARAFF
TRBD1,.,TRBV5-4,TRBJ2-3,TGTGCCAGCAGCTTGGGGAGACAGGGGATGGATACGCAGTATTTT,CASSLGRQGMDTQYF
.,few,TRBV28,TRBJ2-1,TGTGCCAGCAGTTTCCCCCTAAACAATGAGCAGTTCTTC,CASSFPLNNEQFF